This TCR beta chain is from a study of beta chain features in type 1 diabetes. Across the whole study: Age, gender and cell yields were alike across patients and healthy donors.

Germline V CDR1 and CDR2: MNHNS, SASEGT. The V gene lost 5 bases and the J gene lost 5 bases, with 15 bases spanning the gap. This CDR3 contains 14 residues. Donors underwent one heparinised blood draw, about 120 mL on average. Via the markers CD45RO/CCR7/CD25/CD127/CD95/CD27, stem cell-like memory, regulatory, central memory and naive CD4+ cells were sorted. In the case of this clone: Its antigen is not known.

Expressed TCRB transcripts were sequenced because the isolated RNA had all been reverse transcribed beforehand. Sequencing used immunoSEQ multiplex PCR; TCRdb keeps in-frame clones, though not all of them. Counted here are roughly 300,000 clones, around 7.6% occurring once; the ten biggest clones make up 0.44%. Study-wide results and caveats: Among type 1 diabetes patients, VDJ junctions had fewer insertions and more deletions.

What was sequenced was central memory CD4+ T cells from blood. The rearrangement joins TRBV6-1 to TRBJ2-5; D perhaps matches TRBD1 (5 bases). The receptor's source is a woman younger than 30 in good health. In DNA form, the CDR3 reads TGTGCCAGCAGTACCCCAGGGAAGCCGGAGACCCAGTACTTC. It specifies CASSTPGKPETQYF.